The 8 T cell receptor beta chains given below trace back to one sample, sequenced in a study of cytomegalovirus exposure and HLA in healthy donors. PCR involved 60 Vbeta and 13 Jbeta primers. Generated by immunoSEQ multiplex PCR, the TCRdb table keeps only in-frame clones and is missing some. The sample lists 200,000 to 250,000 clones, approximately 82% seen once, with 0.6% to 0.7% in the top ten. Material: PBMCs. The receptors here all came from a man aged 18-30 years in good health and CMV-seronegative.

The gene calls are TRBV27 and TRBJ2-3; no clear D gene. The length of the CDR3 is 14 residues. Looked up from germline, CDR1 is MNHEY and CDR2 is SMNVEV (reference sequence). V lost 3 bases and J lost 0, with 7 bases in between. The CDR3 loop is CASSFSSSTDTQYF. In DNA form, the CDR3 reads TGTGCCAGCAGTTTCTCGAGTAGCACAGATACGCAGTATTTT.

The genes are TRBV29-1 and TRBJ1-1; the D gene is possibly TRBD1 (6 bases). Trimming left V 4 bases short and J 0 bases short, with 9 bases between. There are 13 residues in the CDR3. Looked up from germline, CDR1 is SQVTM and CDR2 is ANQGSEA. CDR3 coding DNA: TGCAGCGTTGCAGGACAGCTGAACACTGAAGCTTTCTTT. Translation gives CSVAGQLNTEAFF.

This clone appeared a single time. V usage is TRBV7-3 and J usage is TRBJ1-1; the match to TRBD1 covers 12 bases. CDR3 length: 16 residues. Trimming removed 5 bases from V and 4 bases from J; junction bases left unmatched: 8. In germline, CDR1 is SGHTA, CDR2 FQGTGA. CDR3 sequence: CASSPQGQGALTEAFF. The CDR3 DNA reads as TGTGCCAGCAGCCCCCAGGGACAGGGGGCGCTCACTGAAGCTTTCTTT.

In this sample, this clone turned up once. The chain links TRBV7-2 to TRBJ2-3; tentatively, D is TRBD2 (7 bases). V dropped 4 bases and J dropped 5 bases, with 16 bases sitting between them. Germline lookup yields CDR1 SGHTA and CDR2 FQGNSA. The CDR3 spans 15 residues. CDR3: CASSWVGGGKDTQYF. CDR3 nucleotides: TGTGCCAGCAGCTGGGTAGGGGGAGGGAAAGATACGCAGTATTTT.

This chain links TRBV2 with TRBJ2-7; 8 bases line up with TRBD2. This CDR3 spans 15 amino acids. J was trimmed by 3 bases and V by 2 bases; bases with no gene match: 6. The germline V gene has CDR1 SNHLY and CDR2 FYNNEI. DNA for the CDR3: TGTGCCAGCAGTGAACAGCGGGAGATCTTCTACGAGCAGTACTTC. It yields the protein CASSEQREIFYEQYF.

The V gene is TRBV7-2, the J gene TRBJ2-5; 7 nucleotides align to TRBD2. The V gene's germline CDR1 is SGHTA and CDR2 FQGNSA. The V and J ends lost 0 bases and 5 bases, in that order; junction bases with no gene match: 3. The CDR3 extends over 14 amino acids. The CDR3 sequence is CASSLARERETQYF. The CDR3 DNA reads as TGTGCCAGCAGCTTAGCGCGGGAGCGGGAGACCCAGTACTTC. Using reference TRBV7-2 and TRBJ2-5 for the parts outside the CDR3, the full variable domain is GAGVSQSPSNKVTEKGKDVELRCDPISGHTALYWYRQSLGQGLEFLIYFQGNSAPDKSGLPSDRFSAERTGGSVSTLTIQRTQQEDSAVYLCASSLARERETQYFGPGTRLLVL.

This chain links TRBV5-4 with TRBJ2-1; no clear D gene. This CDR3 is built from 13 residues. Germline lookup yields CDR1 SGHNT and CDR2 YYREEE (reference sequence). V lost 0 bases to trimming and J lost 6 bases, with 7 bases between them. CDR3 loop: CASSLGGSNEQFF. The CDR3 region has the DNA TGTGCCAGCAGCTTGGGCGGAAGCAATGAGCAGTTCTTC.

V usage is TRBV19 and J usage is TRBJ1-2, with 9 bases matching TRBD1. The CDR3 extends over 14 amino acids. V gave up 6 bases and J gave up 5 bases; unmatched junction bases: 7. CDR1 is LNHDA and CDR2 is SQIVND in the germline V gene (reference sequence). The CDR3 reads CASRDRGSSYGYTF. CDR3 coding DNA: TGTGCCAGTAGGGACAGGGGCTCCTCGTATGGCTACACCTTC.